This T cell receptor beta chain comes out of a study of blood T cell repertoires in COVID-19. This CDR3 has 13 residues. Looked up from germline, CDR1 is SEHNR and CDR2 is FQNEAQ (reference sequence). The junction had 2 bases not matched to a gene; V was cut back by 4 bases and J by 6 bases. The authors' processing: Amplifying reference gene primers gave estimates of nucleated cell counts. This table comes from immunoSEQ multiplex PCR, and its TCRdb copy is limited to in-frame clones, with some not included. The V and J calls and clone size were taken over from that table, and D and trimming were inferred from the DNA. The sample shows around 400,000 clones, approximately 90% of them seen only once. Cohort assignment relied on participant-reported clinical history. Participants in the exposed group had met a COVID-19 case in the 2 weeks before joining the study.

The specimen was PBMCs or T cells enriched from blood (not recorded which). The sequence came from a woman aged 18-29 years who had been exposed to COVID-19. This chain connects TRBV7-9 to TRBJ1-4; TRBD1 aligns across 7 bases. CDR3 sequence: CASSSDRDEKLFF. The CDR3 DNA follows: TGTGCCAGCAGCTCAGACAGGGATGAAAAACTGTTTTTT.